These 15 T cell receptor beta chains were all obtained from the same sample, sequenced in a study of T cells in Graves' hyperthyroidism and ophthalmopathy (dated by TCRdb to between 2017 and 2020). The library was built by means of multiplex PCR. TCRdb records Illumina HiSeq 2000 as the sequencer. TCR beta CDR3 regions were amplified from RNA transcripts. The first round of RT-PCR for the TCR CDR3 was performed with the HTBI primer set and the Qiagen OneStep RT-PCR kit. Using fastp at Q25 and MiXCR, TCRdb reprocessed the public reads and kept productive beta chains. Each entry is one CDR3 protein sequence, shown with its most common DNA and genes. This sample is represented by some 510,000 distinct CDR3 sequences; around 20% of them were singletons. Roughly 29% of the sample goes to the ten largest clones. Sequenced material: blood. Source of these receptors: a man aged 18 to 29 with Graves' hyperthyroidism.

This clonotype occurred many times. This chain joins TRBV5-1 and TRBJ1-5; the D is unclear. The germline CDR1 and CDR2 sequences are SGHRS and YFSETQ. With 4 bases removed from V and 6 bases from J, the gap between germline ends came to 17 bases. The CDR3 is made up of 15 amino acids. CDR3 region: CASSADPGGGQPQHF. CDR3 nucleotides: TGCGCCAGCAGCGCGGACCCTGGAGGTGGTCAGCCCCAGCATTTT.

This clonotype was counted between two and nine times. The chain has TRBV4-1 and TRBJ1-1, with TRBD1 identical over 7 bases. Germline trimming cut 5 bases from V and 0 bases from J; bases unmatched to any gene: 15. The germline V gene encodes CDR1 MGHRA and CDR2 YSYEKL. The length of the CDR3 is 18 residues. The CDR3 DNA is TGCGCCAGCAGCACACCGGCCCGCAGGGGGTTCATGAACACTGAAGCTTTCTTT. It codes for CASSTPARRGFMNTEAFF.

This clonotype was seen many times. CDR3 bases: TGTGCCAGCAGTGACGGCGATTTCTTCTATGGCTACACCTTC. Its translation is CASSDGDFFYGYTF. V gene TRBV6-1 combines with J gene TRBJ1-2; D ambiguous. This CDR3 comprises 14 residues. Germline CDR1 MNHNS, CDR2 SASEGT. The V gene lost 3 bases and the J gene lost 4 bases, with 12 bases spanning the gap.

This clonotype was picked up a small number of times. The chain links TRBV4-1 to TRBJ1-5; the D is unclear. The V end lost 4 bases, the J end lost 4 bases, and 8 bases lay between the germline ends. The CDR3 runs 13 residues. Germline CDR1 reads MGHRA; CDR2 reads YSYEKL. This CDR3 is CASSLLLNQPQHF. The CDR3 region has the DNA TGCGCCAGCAGCCTACTCCTAAATCAGCCCCAGCATTTT.

Many counts were recorded for this clonotype. V usage is TRBV7-9 and J usage is TRBJ2-5; D is possibly TRBD1 (7 bases). This CDR3 spans 14 amino acids. The germline V and J ends were trimmed by 6 bases and 5 bases, with 16 bases remaining between them. Germline CDR1 reads SEHNR; CDR2 reads FQNEAQ (reference sequence). CDR3 sequence (DNA): TGTGCCAGCAGTTCCGGACAGGAGGGGGAGACCCAGTACTTC. It translates to CASSSGQEGETQYF.

This clonotype occurred many times. The chain joins TRBV20-1 to TRBJ1-5; tentative D call: TRBD1 (5 bases). Germline V gene lookup returns CDR1 DFQATT and CDR2 SNEGSKA (reference sequence). The CDR3 sequence is 14 residues long. With 3 bases removed from V and 2 bases from J, the gap between germline ends came to 11 bases. This CDR3 is CSASDRRGNQPQHF. The CDR3 DNA sequence: TGCAGTGCTAGTGATCGCAGGGGCAATCAGCCCCAGCATTTT.

This clonotype was recorded at least ten times. V usage is TRBV29-1 and J usage is TRBJ1-1; no firm D call. This CDR3 has 11 amino acids. The germline CDR1 and CDR2 sequences are SQVTM and ANQGSEA. V was pared by 6 bases and J by 3 bases, with 8 bases between. The CDR3 region has the DNA TGCAGCGTGGGAGGGTACACTGAAGCTTTCTTT. Its translation is CSVGGYTEAFF.

In this sample, this clonotype turned up many times. V is TRBV28 and J is TRBJ2-7; 10 bases align to TRBD1. From germline, CDR1 is MDHEN and CDR2 SYDVKM. The CDR3 totals 16 residues. V was clipped by 3 bases and J by 7 bases; unmatched bases: 12. CDR3 DNA: TGTGCCAGCAGTTTGGTCGGGACAGGGGACGACGTGGAGCAGTACTTC. As protein: CASSLVGTGDDVEQYF.

V usage is TRBV7-3 and J usage is TRBJ1-2, with D possibly matching TRBD1 (6 bases). V lost 4 bases and J lost 5, with 20 bases in between. Germline CDR1 and CDR2: SGHTA and FQGTGA. This CDR3 spans 16 amino acids. DNA for the CDR3: TGTGCCAGCAGCTGCTATACCGGGACAAAACTTTATGGCTACACCTTC. It specifies CASSCYTGTKLYGYTF.

This clonotype was counted at least ten times. The chain recombines TRBV10-3 with TRBJ1-3; D not certain. The CDR3 consists of 14 residues. Germline CDR1 ENHRY, CDR2 SYGVKD. The ends were cut back, 7 bases at V and 0 bases at J, with 10 bases in the middle. In nucleotides, the CDR3 is TGTGCCATCATGACGGGGAGCTCTGGAAACACCATATATTTT. Amino acids: CAIMTGSSGNTIYF.

A word on this clonotype: The germline gene is not matched at one end of the junction; a read error may be the cause. This sequence joins TRBV4-1 and TRBJ1-1, with no clear D. Germline V lookup: CDR1 MGHRA, CDR2 YSYEKL. The CDR3 spans 13 residues. The CDR3 spells CASKYFPNTEALF. CDR3 bases: TGCGCCAGCAAATATTTTCCGAACACTGAAGCTCTCTTT.

This clonotype was observed at least ten times. The chain uses TRBV9 and TRBJ2-5, with D perhaps given as TRBD1 or TRBD2 (5 bases each). The CDR3 consists of 14 residues. With 0 bases removed from V and 5 bases from J, the gap between germline ends came to 11 bases. CDR1 is SGDLS, CDR2 YYNGEE, per germline. The CDR3 is CASSVEGREETQYF. The CDR3 DNA is TGTGCCAGCAGCGTAGAGGGCAGGGAGGAGACCCAGTACTTC.

V is TRBV4-1 and J is TRBJ1-1; D is undetermined. This CDR3 has 13 residues. Looked up from germline, CDR1 is MGHRA and CDR2 is YSYEKL. Deletions cut 2 bases from V and 1 base from J, with 5 bases between. This CDR3 is CASSQKRNTEAFF. CDR3 DNA sequence: TGCGCCAGCAGCCAAAAGAGGAACACTGAAGCTTTCTTT.

In this sample, this clonotype turned up many times. The CDR3 sequence: CAWSSWSQETQYF. CDR3 sequence (DNA): TGTGCCTGGAGCTCTTGGAGTCAAGAGACCCAGTACTTC. The chain employs TRBV30 and TRBJ2-5; D is uncertain. Germline CDR1 is GTSNPN and CDR2 is SVGIG (reference sequence). Trimming took off 3 bases at V and 2 bases at J, with 10 bases between the two ends. The CDR3 is 13 amino acids.

The chain is built from TRBV20-1 and TRBJ2-5, with unresolved D. This CDR3 region has 12 residues. Germline CDR1 and CDR2: DFQATT and SNEGSKA (reference sequence). V lost 6 bases, J lost 0 bases, and 8 bases lay in between. The DNA of the CDR3 is TGCAGTGCCCACCCCAACCAAGAGACCCAGTACTTC. Residues: CSAHPNQETQYF.